The table lists the clone carrying this T cell receptor (beta chain) with many counts. Antigen: not known. This entry is derived from a study of spatial heterogeneity in lung cancer. Each CDR3 protein gets one entry after TCRdb re-called the 5' RACE reads with MiXCR. The sample has 4,400 or so distinct CDR3 sequences, roughly 12% seen once. V was pared by 4 bases and J by 3 bases, with 3 bases of the junction left unmatched. From germline, CDR1 is SGHTA and CDR2 FQGNSA. This CDR3 has 13 amino acids. Findings of the study overall: Higher tumor mutation counts went along with higher counts of expanded intratumoral alpha and beta TCRs.

Time point reported: sample taken at primary tumor resection. The source material was lung tumor tissue, sampled at surgery. This TCR was recovered from a male donor with early-stage non-small cell lung cancer. The chain couples TRBV7-2 to TRBJ2-7; 7 nucleotides align to TRBD1. This chain's CDR3 is CASSWTGHYEQYF. The CDR3 DNA reads as TGTGCCAGCAGCTGGACAGGACACTACGAGCAGTACTTC.